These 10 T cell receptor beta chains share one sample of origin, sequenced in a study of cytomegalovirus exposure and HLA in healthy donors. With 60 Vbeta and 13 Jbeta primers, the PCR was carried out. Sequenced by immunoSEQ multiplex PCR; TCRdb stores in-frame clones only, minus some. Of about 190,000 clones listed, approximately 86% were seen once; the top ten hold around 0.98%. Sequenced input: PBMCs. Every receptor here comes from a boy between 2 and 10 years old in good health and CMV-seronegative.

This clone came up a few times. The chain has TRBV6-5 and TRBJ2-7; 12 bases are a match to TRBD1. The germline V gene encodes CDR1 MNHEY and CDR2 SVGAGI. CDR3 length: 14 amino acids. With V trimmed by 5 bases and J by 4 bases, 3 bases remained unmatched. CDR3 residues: CASSKGQGAYEQYF. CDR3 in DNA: TGTGCCAGCAGTAAGGGACAGGGGGCTTACGAGCAGTACTTC.

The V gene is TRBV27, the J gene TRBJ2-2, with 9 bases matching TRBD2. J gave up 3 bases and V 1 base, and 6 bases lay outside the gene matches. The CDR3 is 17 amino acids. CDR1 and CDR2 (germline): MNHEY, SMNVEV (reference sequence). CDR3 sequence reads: CASSLFARLADTGELFF. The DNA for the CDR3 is TGTGCCAGCAGTTTATTCGCCCGACTAGCGGACACCGGGGAGCTGTTTTTT.

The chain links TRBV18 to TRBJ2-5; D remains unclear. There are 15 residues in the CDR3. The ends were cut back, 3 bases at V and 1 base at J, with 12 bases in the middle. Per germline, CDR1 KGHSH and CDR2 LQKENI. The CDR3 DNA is TGTGCCAGCTCACCCGGCGGCGGTGTCCAAGAGACCCAGTACTTC. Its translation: CASSPGGGVQETQYF.

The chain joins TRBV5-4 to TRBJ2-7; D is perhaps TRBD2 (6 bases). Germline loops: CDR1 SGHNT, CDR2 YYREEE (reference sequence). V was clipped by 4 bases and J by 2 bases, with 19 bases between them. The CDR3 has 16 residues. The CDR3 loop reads CASSRIAASSAYEQYF. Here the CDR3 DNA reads TGTGCCAGCAGCAGGATAGCGGCGTCATCAGCCTACGAGCAGTACTTC.

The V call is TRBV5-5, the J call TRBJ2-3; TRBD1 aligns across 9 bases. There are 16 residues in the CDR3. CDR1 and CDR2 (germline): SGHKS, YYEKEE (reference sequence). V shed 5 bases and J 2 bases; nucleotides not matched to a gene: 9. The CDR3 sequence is CASRRRQGDSTDTQYF. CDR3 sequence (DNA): TGTGCCAGCAGACGTCGACAGGGGGATTCCACAGATACGCAGTATTTT.

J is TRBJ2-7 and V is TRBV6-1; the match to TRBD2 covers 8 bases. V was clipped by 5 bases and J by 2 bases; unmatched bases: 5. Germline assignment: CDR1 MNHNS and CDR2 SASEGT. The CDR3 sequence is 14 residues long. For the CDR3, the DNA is TGTGCCAGCAGTTTTAGCGGGGCTACCTACGAGCAGTACTTC. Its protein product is CASSFSGATYEQYF.

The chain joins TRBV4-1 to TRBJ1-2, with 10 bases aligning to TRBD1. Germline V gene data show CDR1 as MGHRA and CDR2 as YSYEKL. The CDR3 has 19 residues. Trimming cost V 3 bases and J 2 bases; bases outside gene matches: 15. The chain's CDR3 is CASSHSSGTGDGLNYGYTF. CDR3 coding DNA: TGCGCCAGCAGCCATTCTTCTGGGACAGGGGACGGATTGAACTATGGCTACACCTTC.

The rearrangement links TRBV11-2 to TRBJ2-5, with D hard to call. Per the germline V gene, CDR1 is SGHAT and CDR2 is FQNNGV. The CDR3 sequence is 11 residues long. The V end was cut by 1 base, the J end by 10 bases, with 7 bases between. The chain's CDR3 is CASSLVRYQYF. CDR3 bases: TGTGCCAGCAGCTTAGTTCGTTACCAGTACTTC.

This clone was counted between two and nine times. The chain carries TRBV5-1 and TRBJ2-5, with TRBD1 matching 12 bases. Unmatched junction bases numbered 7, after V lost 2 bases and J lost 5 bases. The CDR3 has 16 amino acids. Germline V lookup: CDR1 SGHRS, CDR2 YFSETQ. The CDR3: CASSFSGTGGGETQYF. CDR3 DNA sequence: TGCGCCAGCAGCTTTTCCGGGACAGGGGGCGGGGAGACCCAGTACTTC.

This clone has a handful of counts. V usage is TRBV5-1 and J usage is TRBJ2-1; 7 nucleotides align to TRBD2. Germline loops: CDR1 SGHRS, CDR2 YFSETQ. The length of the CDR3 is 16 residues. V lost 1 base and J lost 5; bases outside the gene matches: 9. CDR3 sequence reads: CASSLSPAGYDNEQFF. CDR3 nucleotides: TGCGCCAGCAGCTTGTCGCCAGCGGGGTATGACAATGAGCAGTTCTTC.